A selection of T cell receptor beta chains follows, all from one sample in a study of blood T cell repertoires in COVID-19. TCRdb's copy holds only in-frame clones and misses some; the assay was immunoSEQ multiplex PCR. This repertoire shows tens of thousands of clones, around 85% found once; its top ten account for around 11%. Sequencing used peripheral blood. The source is a woman aged 70 to 79 with active or convalescent COVID-19. Each CDR3 is given with its conserved first and last residue. The order of the fields is D gene, V gene, clone size, J gene, CDR3 protein, CDR3 DNA. The D gene is left open where the match is weak. Not all rows give a size; the values are once, few, many and, for expanded clones, a class.

>TRBD1|TRBV5-1|-|TRBJ2-7
CASKGQPSSYEQYF
TGCGCCAGCAAGGGACAGCCGAGCTCCTACGAGCAGTACTTC
>TRBD1|TRBV18|-|TRBJ1-1
CASSTGTGGANTEAFF
TGTGCCAGCTCAACCGGGACAGGGGGAGCGAACACTGAAGCTTTCTTT
>TRBD1|TRBV24-1|-|TRBJ2-3
CATGQDRGPTDTQYF
TGTGCCACCGGCCAGGACAGGGGGCCTACAGATACGCAGTATTTT
>-|TRBV10-1|-|TRBJ2-2
CASSDGPNTGELFF
TGCGCCAGCAGTGACGGTCCGAACACCGGGGAGCTGTTTTTT
>-|TRBV7-2|-|TRBJ1-2
CASSLDAGERGYGYTF
TGTGCCAGCAGCTTAGATGCGGGGGAGCGGGGATATGGCTACACCTTC
>TRBD1|TRBV27|-|TRBJ1-2
CASSAGTGDYTF
TGTGCCAGCAGTGCAGGGACAGGGGACTACACCTTC
>TRBD2|TRBV5-1|-|TRBJ2-5
CASSFWGGETQYF
TGCGCCAGCAGCTTCTGGGGGGGAGAGACCCAGTACTTC
>-|TRBV28|-|TRBJ1-5
CASSGGAVRQPQHF
TGTGCCAGCAGTGGGGGGGCGGTCCGTCAGCCCCAGCATTTT
>TRBD2|TRBV29-1|-|TRBJ2-7
CSVEGTSGAEQYF
TGCAGCGTTGAAGGGACTAGCGGGGCCGAGCAGTACTTC
>-|TRBV21-1|-|TRBJ2-7
CASSKGPRLNCYEQYF
TGTGCCAGCAGCAAAGGACCCAGGCTAAATTGCTACGAGCAGTACTTC
>-|TRBV7-3|-|TRBJ2-3
CASSLRGQSSTDTQYF
TGTGCCAGCAGCTTAAGAGGGCAATCTAGCACAGATACGCAGTATTTT
>-|TRBV3-1/TRBV3-2|few|TRBJ1-4
CASSQGYTGSNEKLFF
TGTGCCAGCAGCCAAGGATATACGGGTTCGAATGAAAAACTGTTTTTT